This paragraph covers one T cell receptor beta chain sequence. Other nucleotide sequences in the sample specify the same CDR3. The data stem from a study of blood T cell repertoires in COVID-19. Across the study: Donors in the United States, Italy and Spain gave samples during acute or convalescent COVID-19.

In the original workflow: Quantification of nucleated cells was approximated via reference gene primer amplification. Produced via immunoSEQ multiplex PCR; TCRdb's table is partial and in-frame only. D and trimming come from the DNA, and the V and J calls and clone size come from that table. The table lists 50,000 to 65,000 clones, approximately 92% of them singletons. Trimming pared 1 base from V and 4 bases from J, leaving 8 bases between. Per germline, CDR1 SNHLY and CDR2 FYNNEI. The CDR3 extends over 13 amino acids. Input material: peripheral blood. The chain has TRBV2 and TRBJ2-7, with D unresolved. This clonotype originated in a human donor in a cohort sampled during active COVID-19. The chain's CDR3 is CASSEGSWYEQYF. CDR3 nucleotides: TGTGCCAGCAGTGAAGGAAGCTGGTACGAGCAGTACTTC.